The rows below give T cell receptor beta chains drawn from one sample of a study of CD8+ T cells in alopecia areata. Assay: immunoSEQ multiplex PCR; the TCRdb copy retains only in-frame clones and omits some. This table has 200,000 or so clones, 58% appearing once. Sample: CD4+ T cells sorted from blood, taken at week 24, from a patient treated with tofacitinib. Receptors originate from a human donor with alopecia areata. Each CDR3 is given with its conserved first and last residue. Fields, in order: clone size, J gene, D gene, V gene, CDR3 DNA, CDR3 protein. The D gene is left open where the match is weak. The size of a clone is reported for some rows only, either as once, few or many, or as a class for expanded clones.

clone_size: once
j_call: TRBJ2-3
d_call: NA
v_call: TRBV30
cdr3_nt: TGTGCCTGGGATAGAACAGATACGCAGTATTTT
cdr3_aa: CAWDRTDTQYF

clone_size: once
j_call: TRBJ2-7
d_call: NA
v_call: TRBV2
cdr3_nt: TGTGCCAGCACAGAACAGGGAATGGCGGTCGGCGAGCAGTACTTC
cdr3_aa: CASTEQGMAVGEQYF

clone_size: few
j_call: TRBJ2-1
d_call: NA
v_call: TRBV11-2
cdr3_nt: TGTGCCAGCAGCCATCCAGGCCGCAATGAGCAGTTCTTC
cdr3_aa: CASSHPGRNEQFF

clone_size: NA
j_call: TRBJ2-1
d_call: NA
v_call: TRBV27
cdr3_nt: TGTGCCAGCAGGAGCAGTAGCTCCTACAATGAGCAGTTCTTC
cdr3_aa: CASRSSSSYNEQFF

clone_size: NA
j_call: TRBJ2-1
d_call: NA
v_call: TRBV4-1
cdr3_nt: TGCGCCAGCAGCCAAGCACTTCGCGGATCCTACAATGAGCAGTTCTTC
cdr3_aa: CASSQALRGSYNEQFF

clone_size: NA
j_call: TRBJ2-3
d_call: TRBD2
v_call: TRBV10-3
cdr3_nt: TGTGCCATCAGGGGGGGACTAGCGGAAACTCCAGATACGCAGTATTTT
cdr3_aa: CAIRGGLAETPDTQYF

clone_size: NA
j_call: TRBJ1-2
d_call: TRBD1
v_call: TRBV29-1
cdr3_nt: TGCAGCGTGACCGGGACAGGGGGCTCTGGCTACACCTTC
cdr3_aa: CSVTGTGGSGYTF

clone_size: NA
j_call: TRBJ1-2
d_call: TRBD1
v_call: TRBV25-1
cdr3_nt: TGTGCCAGCAAGGACAGGGAGGACTATGGCTACACCTTC
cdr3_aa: CASKDREDYGYTF

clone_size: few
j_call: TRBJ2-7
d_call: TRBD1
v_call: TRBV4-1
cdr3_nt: TGCGCCAGCAGCCTCGGACAGGGTCCCGCTTACGAGCAGTACTTC
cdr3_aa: CASSLGQGPAYEQYF

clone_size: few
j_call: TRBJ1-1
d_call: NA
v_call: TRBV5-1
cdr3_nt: TGCGCCAGCAGCTTGGACGGGAGCAACCTCGCGGGTGAAGCTTTCTTT
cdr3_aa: CASSLDGSNLAGEAFF

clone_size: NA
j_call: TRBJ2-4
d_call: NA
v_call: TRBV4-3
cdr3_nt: TGCGCCAGCAGCCAAGGGAATAGGAAGGCCAAAAACATTCAGTACTTC
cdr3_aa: CASSQGNRKAKNIQYF

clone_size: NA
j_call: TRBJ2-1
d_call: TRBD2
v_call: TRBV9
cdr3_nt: TGTGCCAGCAGCGTTGGGCTAGCGGGAGTTGGTAATGAGCAGTTCTTC
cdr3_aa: CASSVGLAGVGNEQFF

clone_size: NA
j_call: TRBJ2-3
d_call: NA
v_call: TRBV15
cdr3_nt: TGTGCCACCAGCAGAGCCGGGACTGCTCAAGATACGCAGTATTTT
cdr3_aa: CATSRAGTAQDTQYF

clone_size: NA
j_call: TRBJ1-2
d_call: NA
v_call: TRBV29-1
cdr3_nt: TGCAGCGTAGCCGATGCAGACGGATATGGCTACACCTTC
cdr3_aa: CSVADADGYGYTF

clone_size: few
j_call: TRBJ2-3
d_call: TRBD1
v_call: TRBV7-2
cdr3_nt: TGTGCCAGCAGCCCCAAAGGGGGCGAAGTTACGCAGTATTTT
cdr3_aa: CASSPKGGEVTQYF

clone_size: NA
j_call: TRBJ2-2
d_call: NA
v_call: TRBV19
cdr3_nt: TGTGCCAGTAGTAGCGGATTATTCACCGGGGAGCTGTTTTTT
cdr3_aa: CASSSGLFTGELFF

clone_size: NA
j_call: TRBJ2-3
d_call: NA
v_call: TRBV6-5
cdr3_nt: TGTGCCAGCGGGTCAAGGCCGGGATCCACAGATACGCAGTATTTT
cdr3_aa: CASGSRPGSTDTQYF

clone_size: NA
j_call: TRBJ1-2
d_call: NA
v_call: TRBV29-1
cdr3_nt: TGCAGCGTTGTAAGGGATGGCTACACCTTC
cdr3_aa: CSVVRDGYTF

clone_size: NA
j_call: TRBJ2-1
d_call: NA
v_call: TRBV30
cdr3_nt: TGTGCCTGGAGTACCCCAGGACTCAATGAGCAGTTCTTC
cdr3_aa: CAWSTPGLNEQFF

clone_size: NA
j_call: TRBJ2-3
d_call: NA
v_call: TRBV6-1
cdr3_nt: TGTGCCAGCAGTATAGAGGTCAGAGATACGCAGTATTTT
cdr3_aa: CASSIEVRDTQYF

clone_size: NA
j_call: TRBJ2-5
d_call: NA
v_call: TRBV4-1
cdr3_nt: TGCGCCAGCAGCCTGGAGCCCCAGGGTGGAGAGACCCAGTACTTC
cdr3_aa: CASSLEPQGGETQYF

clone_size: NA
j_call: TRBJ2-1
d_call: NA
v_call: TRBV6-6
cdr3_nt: TGTGCCAGCAAAGGGGGATCCGCCTACAATGAGCAGTTCTTC
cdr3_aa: CASKGGSAYNEQFF

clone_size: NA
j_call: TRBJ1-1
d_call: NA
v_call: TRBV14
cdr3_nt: TGTGCCAGCAGCCAGGATTGGGGCAGGGAAGCTTTCTTT
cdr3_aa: CASSQDWGREAFF

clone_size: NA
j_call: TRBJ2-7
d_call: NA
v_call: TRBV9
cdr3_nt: TGTGCCAGCAGCGTGTCTCCAGGCTCCTACGAGCAGTACTTC
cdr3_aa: CASSVSPGSYEQYF

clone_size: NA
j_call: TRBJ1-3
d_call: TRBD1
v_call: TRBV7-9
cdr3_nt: TGTGCCAGCAGCGCCAACAGGGGAGTGTCTGGAAACACCATATATTTT
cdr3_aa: CASSANRGVSGNTIYF

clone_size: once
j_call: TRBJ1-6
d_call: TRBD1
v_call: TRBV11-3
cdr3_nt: TGTGCCAGCAGCTCTGGACAGGAGGCTTCACCCCTCCACTTT
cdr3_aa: CASSSGQEASPLHF

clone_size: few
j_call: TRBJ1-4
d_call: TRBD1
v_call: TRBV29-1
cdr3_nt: TGCAGCGCCACTAGGACAGGACTTAATGAAAAACTGTTTTTT
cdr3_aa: CSATRTGLNEKLFF

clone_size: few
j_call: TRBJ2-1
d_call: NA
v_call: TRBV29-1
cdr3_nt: TGCAGCGTTCCTCGAGGGAGTAGCAGTGACAATGAGCAGTTCTTC
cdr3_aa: CSVPRGSSSDNEQFF

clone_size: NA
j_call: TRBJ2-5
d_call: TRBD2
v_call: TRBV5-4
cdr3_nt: TGTGCCAGCAGCCCTGGACTAGCGGGAGTTTGGGAGACCCAGTACTTC
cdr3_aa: CASSPGLAGVWETQYF

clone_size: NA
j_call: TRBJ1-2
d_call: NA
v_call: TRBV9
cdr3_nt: TGTGCCAGCAGCGTAAACCACTATGGCTACACCTTC
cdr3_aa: CASSVNHYGYTF

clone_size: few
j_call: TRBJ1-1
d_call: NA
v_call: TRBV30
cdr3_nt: TGTGCCTGGAGCCCGGGGGGGTCTGAAGCTTTCTTT
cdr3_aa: CAWSPGGSEAFF

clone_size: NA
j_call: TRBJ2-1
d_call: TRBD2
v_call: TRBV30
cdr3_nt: TGTGCCTGGACTGGGACTAGCGGGGGACCGGAGCAGTTCTTC
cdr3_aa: CAWTGTSGGPEQFF

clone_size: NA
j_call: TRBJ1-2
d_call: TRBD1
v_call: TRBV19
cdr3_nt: TGTGCCAGTAGGGAATCGGGACAGGGGGTCTATGGCTACACCTTC
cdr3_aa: CASRESGQGVYGYTF

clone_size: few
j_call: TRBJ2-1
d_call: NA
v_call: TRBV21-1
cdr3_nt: TGTGCCAGCAGCAAAGTAGGAAACCGCTCCTACAATGAGCAGTTCTTC
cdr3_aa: CASSKVGNRSYNEQFF

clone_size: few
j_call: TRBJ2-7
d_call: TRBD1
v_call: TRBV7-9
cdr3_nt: TGTGCCAGCAGCCTAGGACAGGCGAACTCCTACGAGCAGTACTTC
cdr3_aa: CASSLGQANSYEQYF

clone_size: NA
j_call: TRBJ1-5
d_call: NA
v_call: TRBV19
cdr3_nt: TGTGCCAGTACCTCACGGGCTAATGTTGTCCATTTT
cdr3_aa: CASTSRANVVHF

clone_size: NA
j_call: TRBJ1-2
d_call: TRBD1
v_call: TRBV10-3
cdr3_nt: TGTGCCATCAGGGGACAGGGGGTGAGCTATGGCTACACCTTC
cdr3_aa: CAIRGQGVSYGYTF

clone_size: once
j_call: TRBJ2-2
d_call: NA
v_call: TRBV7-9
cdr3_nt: TGTGCCAGCAGTGTCACCGGGGAGCTGTTTTTT
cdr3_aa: CASSVTGELFF

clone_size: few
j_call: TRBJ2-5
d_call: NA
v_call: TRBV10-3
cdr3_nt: TGTGCCATCAGTCCTACAGGAACGGAGACCCAGTACTTC
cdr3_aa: CAISPTGTETQYF

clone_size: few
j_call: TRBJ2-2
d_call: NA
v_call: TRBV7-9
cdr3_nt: TGTGCCAGCAGCACCGGGGAGCTGTTTTTT
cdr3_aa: CASSTGELFF

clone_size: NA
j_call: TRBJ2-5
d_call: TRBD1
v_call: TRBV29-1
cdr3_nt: TGCAGCGTCACCGGGACAGGGGACCAAGAGACCCAGTACTTC
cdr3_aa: CSVTGTGDQETQYF

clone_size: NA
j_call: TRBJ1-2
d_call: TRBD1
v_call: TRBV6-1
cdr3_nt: TGTGCCAGCAGCGCTACGACAGGGGATGGAACAGTCTACACCTTC
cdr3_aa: CASSATTGDGTVYTF

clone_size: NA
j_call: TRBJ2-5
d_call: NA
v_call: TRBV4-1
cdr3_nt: TGCGCCAGCACTGAGGGGCAGTCGACGGGGGAGACCCAGTACTTC
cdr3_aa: CASTEGQSTGETQYF

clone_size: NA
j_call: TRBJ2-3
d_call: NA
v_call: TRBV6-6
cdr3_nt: TGTGCCAGCAGTTACTCTCCAGATACGCAGTATTTT
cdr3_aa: CASSYSPDTQYF

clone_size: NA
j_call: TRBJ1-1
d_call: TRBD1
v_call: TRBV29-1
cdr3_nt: TGCAGCGTTATGACAGGGGTCACTGAAGCTTTCTTT
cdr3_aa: CSVMTGVTEAFF

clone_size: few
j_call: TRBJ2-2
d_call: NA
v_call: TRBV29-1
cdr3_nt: TGCAGCGTGCAGGGACTTAGGGGCGGGGAGCTGTTTTTT
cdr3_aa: CSVQGLRGGELFF

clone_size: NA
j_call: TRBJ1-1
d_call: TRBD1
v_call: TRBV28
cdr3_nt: TGTGCCAGCAGTTTATATGGACAGGGTAGCAACACTGAAGCTTTCTTT
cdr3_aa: CASSLYGQGSNTEAFF

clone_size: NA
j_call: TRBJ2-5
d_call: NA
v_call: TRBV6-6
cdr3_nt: TGTGCCAGCAGTTACTCTAAGGGAGAGACCCAGTACTTC
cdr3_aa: CASSYSKGETQYF

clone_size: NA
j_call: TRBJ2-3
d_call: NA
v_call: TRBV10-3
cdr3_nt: TGTGCCATCAGTGAGTCAACAGTGACAGATACGCAGTATTTT
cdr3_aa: CAISESTVTDTQYF

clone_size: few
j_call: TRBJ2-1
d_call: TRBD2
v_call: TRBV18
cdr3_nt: TGTGCCAGCTCACCACGAGGTAGCGGGAGTGGAAGTGAGCAGTTCTTC
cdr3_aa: CASSPRGSGSGSEQFF

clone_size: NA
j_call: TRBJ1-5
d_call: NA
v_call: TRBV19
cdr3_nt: TGTGCCAGCCAGGGGCCACTCGGCCAGCCCCAGCATTTT
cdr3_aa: CASQGPLGQPQHF

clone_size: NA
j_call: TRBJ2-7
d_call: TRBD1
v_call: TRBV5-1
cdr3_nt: TGCGCCAGCAGCTTGGTTGCAGGGGGAGCCTACGAGCAGTACTTC
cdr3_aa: CASSLVAGGAYEQYF

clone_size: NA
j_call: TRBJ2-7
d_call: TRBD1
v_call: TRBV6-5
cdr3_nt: TGTGCCAGCAGTTACTCTGCCCGGGACAGGGACTACGAGCAGTACTTC
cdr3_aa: CASSYSARDRDYEQYF